Listed below are T cell receptor beta chains from one sample, sequenced in a study of spatial heterogeneity in lung cancer. One entry per CDR3 protein results from TCRdb running MiXCR on the 5' RACE reads. Seen here are about 29,000 distinct CDR3 sequences, more than 5.5% observed once, and the top ten hold approximately 24%. This specimen consisted of lung tumor tissue, obtained at surgery. The receptors here all came from a male donor with early-stage non-small cell lung cancer. Each CDR3 is given with its conserved first and last residue. The D gene is left open where the match is weak. Clone sizes are given selectively: once, few, many, or a class where the clone is expanded.

CDR3nt: TGCAGTGTCCCGGGGGGAGAGACCCAGTACTTC; CDR3aa: CSVPGGETQYF; v_gene: TRBV20-1; abundance: many; j_gene: TRBJ2-5; d_gene: TRBD2
CDR3nt: TGTGCCAGCAGCTTATCAGGGGTAACCGGGGAGCTGTTTTTT; CDR3aa: CASSLSGVTGELFF; v_gene: TRBV7-2; abundance: few; j_gene: TRBJ2-2; d_gene: .
CDR3nt: TGTGCCAGCAGTGCGGCGAGGCAGGCCTCCTACGAGCAGTACTTC; CDR3aa: CASSAARQASYEQYF; v_gene: TRBV12-3/TRBV12-4; abundance: many; j_gene: TRBJ2-7; d_gene: .
CDR3nt: TGTGCCAGCAGCTTGTCCGGGACTAGCGGGGGAGATACGCAGTATTTT; CDR3aa: CASSLSGTSGGDTQYF; v_gene: TRBV5-6; abundance: many; j_gene: TRBJ2-3; d_gene: TRBD2
CDR3nt: TGCAGTGCTAGAGTCAACGCTGAAAAACTGTTTTTT; CDR3aa: CSARVNAEKLFF; v_gene: TRBV20-1; abundance: .; j_gene: TRBJ1-4; d_gene: .
CDR3nt: TGTGCCAGCAGTTCCGCAGGGATGGACTATGGCTACACCTTC; CDR3aa: CASSSAGMDYGYTF; v_gene: TRBV6-2/TRBV6-3; abundance: medium-sized; j_gene: TRBJ1-2; d_gene: .
CDR3nt: TGTGCCTGGACTGGACAGGACTCCTACGAGCAGTACTTC; CDR3aa: CAWTGQDSYEQYF; v_gene: TRBV30; abundance: medium-sized; j_gene: TRBJ2-7; d_gene: TRBD1
CDR3nt: TGTGCCAGCAGCCTCGGACATCTCTACGAGCAGTACTTC; CDR3aa: CASSLGHLYEQYF; v_gene: TRBV7-2; abundance: many; j_gene: TRBJ2-7; d_gene: .
CDR3nt: TGCAGCGCGGGACTAATGCGAGAGACCCAGTACTTC; CDR3aa: CSAGLMRETQYF; v_gene: TRBV29-1; abundance: many; j_gene: TRBJ2-5; d_gene: TRBD2
CDR3nt: TGCGCCAGCACCCGCGGGGGCACAGATACGCAGTATTTT; CDR3aa: CASTRGGTDTQYF; v_gene: TRBV5-1; abundance: many; j_gene: TRBJ2-3; d_gene: .
CDR3nt: TGTGCCAGCAGATCTTACTACAATGAGCAGTTCTTC; CDR3aa: CASRSYYNEQFF; v_gene: TRBV6-2/TRBV6-3; abundance: many; j_gene: TRBJ2-1; d_gene: .
CDR3nt: TGTGCCACCAGCAGAGAGCATCCGGGCACCGGGGAGCTGTTTTTT; CDR3aa: CATSREHPGTGELFF; v_gene: TRBV15; abundance: many; j_gene: TRBJ2-2; d_gene: .
CDR3nt: TGTGCCAGCAGCTTAGCAGGGGGAAATGAAGCTTTCTTT; CDR3aa: CASSLAGGNEAFF; v_gene: TRBV7-9; abundance: few; j_gene: TRBJ1-1; d_gene: .
CDR3nt: TGTGCCAGCAGTTTGCACGGGTATGGCTACACCTTC; CDR3aa: CASSLHGYGYTF; v_gene: TRBV12-3/TRBV12-4; abundance: .; j_gene: TRBJ1-2; d_gene: .
CDR3nt: TGCGCCAGCAGCCCAGGACAGGGTAGGTCCTACGAGCAGTACTTC; CDR3aa: CASSPGQGRSYEQYF; v_gene: TRBV5-1; abundance: many; j_gene: TRBJ2-7; d_gene: TRBD1
CDR3nt: TGCGCCAGCAGCTTGAGGGCCGGGACACCCGATCGAGAGACCCAGTACTTC; CDR3aa: CASSLRAGTPDRETQYF; v_gene: TRBV5-1; abundance: many; j_gene: TRBJ2-5; d_gene: .
CDR3nt: TGTGCCACCAGTGTGGGGGGAGATATGGAGACCCAGTACTTC; CDR3aa: CATSVGGDMETQYF; v_gene: TRBV24-1; abundance: few; j_gene: TRBJ2-5; d_gene: .
CDR3nt: TGTGCCAGCATCCTAGACACTGCGAACACCGGGGAGCTGTTTTTT; CDR3aa: CASILDTANTGELFF; v_gene: TRBV6-2/TRBV6-3; abundance: many; j_gene: TRBJ2-2; d_gene: .
CDR3nt: TGTGCCTGGACGCTGGGGTGGACAGCTACTAACTATGGCTACACCTTC; CDR3aa: CAWTLGWTATNYGYTF; v_gene: TRBV30; abundance: many; j_gene: TRBJ1-2; d_gene: .
CDR3nt: TGTGCCAGCAGTTACTCGTCGCGGGGCTACTCTGGAAACACCATATATTTT; CDR3aa: CASSYSSRGYSGNTIYF; v_gene: TRBV6-5; abundance: many; j_gene: TRBJ1-3; d_gene: .
CDR3nt: TGTGCCAGCGTCGCTGCGGGGGGGACGGTCAATGAGCAGTTCTTC; CDR3aa: CASVAAGGTVNEQFF; v_gene: TRBV10-3; abundance: many; j_gene: TRBJ2-1; d_gene: TRBD2
CDR3nt: TGTGCCAGCTCACCAGAGGCAGGGGCGAACACCTATGGCTACACCTTC; CDR3aa: CASSPEAGANTYGYTF; v_gene: TRBV18; abundance: few; j_gene: TRBJ1-2; d_gene: .
CDR3nt: TGTGCCAGCAGCACCCCCGGACAGGGGTTCGGGGAGCAGTACTTC; CDR3aa: CASSTPGQGFGEQYF; v_gene: TRBV7-9; abundance: many; j_gene: TRBJ2-7; d_gene: TRBD1
CDR3nt: TGTGCCAGCAGTTCACGGACAGGGTGGAACTATGGCTACACCTTC; CDR3aa: CASSSRTGWNYGYTF; v_gene: TRBV28; abundance: .; j_gene: TRBJ1-2; d_gene: TRBD1
CDR3nt: TGTGCCAGTAGTAAGGGTAGGGATCAGCCCCAGCATTTT; CDR3aa: CASSKGRDQPQHF; v_gene: TRBV19; abundance: few; j_gene: TRBJ1-5; d_gene: .
CDR3nt: TGTGCCAGCAGCTTAGACTGGGGCGGACAGCCCCAGCATTTT; CDR3aa: CASSLDWGGQPQHF; v_gene: TRBV7-9; abundance: many; j_gene: TRBJ1-5; d_gene: .
CDR3nt: TGTGCCAGCAGTTACGCCGACACTGAAGCTTTCTTT; CDR3aa: CASSYADTEAFF; v_gene: TRBV6-6; abundance: many; j_gene: TRBJ1-1; d_gene: .
CDR3nt: TGCGCCAGCAGCCAAGCAGACGGACACACCTACGAGCAGTACTTC; CDR3aa: CASSQADGHTYEQYF; v_gene: TRBV4-3; abundance: many; j_gene: TRBJ2-7; d_gene: .
CDR3nt: TGCGCCAGCAGCCGCGATGGAGGCAAGGCAGGGGATACGCAGTATTTT; CDR3aa: CASSRDGGKAGDTQYF; v_gene: TRBV5-1; abundance: few; j_gene: TRBJ2-3; d_gene: .
CDR3nt: TGTGCCAGCAGCGAGTCAGGGAGGGGAGCAGATACGCAGTATTTT; CDR3aa: CASSESGRGADTQYF; v_gene: TRBV9; abundance: many; j_gene: TRBJ2-3; d_gene: TRBD2
CDR3nt: TGTGCCAGCTCACCAGGCTACGAGCAGTACTTC; CDR3aa: CASSPGYEQYF; v_gene: TRBV18; abundance: many; j_gene: TRBJ2-7; d_gene: .
CDR3nt: TGTGCCAGCAGTTTCAAGCGGACAGATACGCAGTATTTT; CDR3aa: CASSFKRTDTQYF; v_gene: TRBV6-5; abundance: many; j_gene: TRBJ2-3; d_gene: .
CDR3nt: TGTGCCAGCAGCACCTACACAGGGAACTATGGCTACACCTTC; CDR3aa: CASSTYTGNYGYTF; v_gene: TRBV7-2; abundance: few; j_gene: TRBJ1-2; d_gene: .
CDR3nt: TGTGCCAGCAGCCCCCAGGGGTTGTTAGAGCAGTACTTC; CDR3aa: CASSPQGLLEQYF; v_gene: TRBV7-2; abundance: medium-sized; j_gene: TRBJ2-7; d_gene: .
CDR3nt: TGTGCCAGCAGCCACAACGACAGGGGGACTGAAGCTTTCTTT; CDR3aa: CASSHNDRGTEAFF; v_gene: TRBV13; abundance: many; j_gene: TRBJ1-1; d_gene: TRBD1
CDR3nt: TGTGCCAGCAGTTACACCTATGAGATAGCGGGGGGCCGGGATACGCAGTATTTT; CDR3aa: CASSYTYEIAGGRDTQYF; v_gene: TRBV6-5; abundance: few; j_gene: TRBJ2-3; d_gene: TRBD2
CDR3nt: TGTGCCAGCAGCGCCGTGGGACTAGCTAATGAGCAGTTCTTC; CDR3aa: CASSAVGLANEQFF; v_gene: TRBV9; abundance: few; j_gene: TRBJ2-1; d_gene: TRBD2
CDR3nt: TGTGCCAGCAGCCCACGCGCAGGGTCACAGTTCTTC; CDR3aa: CASSPRAGSQFF; v_gene: TRBV6-2/TRBV6-3; abundance: many; j_gene: TRBJ2-1; d_gene: .
CDR3nt: TGTGCCAGCAGTTTGCGGGGCACAACTTCCTACGAGCAGTACTTC; CDR3aa: CASSLRGTTSYEQYF; v_gene: TRBV28; abundance: many; j_gene: TRBJ2-7; d_gene: .
CDR3nt: TGCAGTGCTTCAGACAGCCCCTATGGCTACACCTTC; CDR3aa: CSASDSPYGYTF; v_gene: TRBV20-1; abundance: many; j_gene: TRBJ1-2; d_gene: .